This entry concerns a single T cell receptor beta chain. The data were obtained in a study of blood T cells in healthy people across ages. About the research overall: Per two T cells, template switching captured roughly one barcoded beta molecule.

Trimming at V came to 7 bases and at J to 5 bases, leaving 11 bases not matched to a gene. This CDR3 spans 15 amino acids. Germline V lookup: CDR1 LNHNV, CDR2 YYDKDF (reference sequence). Through a sample-barcoded 5' primer and a J-beta primer mix, a second PCR was run for about 6 to 11 cycles. MiXCR, run by TCRdb on the 5' RACE reads, gives a single entry per CDR3 protein. This sample has approximately 800,000 distinct CDR3 sequences, with 58% found just once. The clonotype was recovered from a man in his thirties or forties in good health. The sequencing sample was made of blood. This chain connects TRBV15 to TRBJ2-1; 7 nucleotides line up with TRBD1. CDR3 DNA: TGTGCCACCAACCCCGGGACAGCGCTTAACAATGAGCAGTTCTTC. Its translation: CATNPGTALNNEQFF.